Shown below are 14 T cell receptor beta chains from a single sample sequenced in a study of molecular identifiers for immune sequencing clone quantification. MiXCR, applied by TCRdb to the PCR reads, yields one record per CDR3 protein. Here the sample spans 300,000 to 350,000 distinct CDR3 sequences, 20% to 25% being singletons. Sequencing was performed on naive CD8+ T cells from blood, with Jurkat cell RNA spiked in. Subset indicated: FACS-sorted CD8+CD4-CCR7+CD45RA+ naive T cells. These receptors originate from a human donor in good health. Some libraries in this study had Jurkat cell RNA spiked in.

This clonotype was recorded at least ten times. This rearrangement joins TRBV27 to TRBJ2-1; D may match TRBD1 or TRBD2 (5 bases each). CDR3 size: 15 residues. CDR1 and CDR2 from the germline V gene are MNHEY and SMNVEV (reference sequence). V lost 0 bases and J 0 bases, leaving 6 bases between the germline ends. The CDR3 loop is CASSLSGTSYNEQFF. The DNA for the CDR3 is TGTGCCAGCAGTTTATCCGGGACCTCCTACAATGAGCAGTTCTTC.

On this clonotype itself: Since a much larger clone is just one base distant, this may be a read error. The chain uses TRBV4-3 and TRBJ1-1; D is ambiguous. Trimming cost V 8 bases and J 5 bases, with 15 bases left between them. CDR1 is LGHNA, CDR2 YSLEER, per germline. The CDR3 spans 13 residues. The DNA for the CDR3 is TGCGCCAGCCGCAAAGGTGGTTTTACTGAAGCTTTCTTT. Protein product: CASRKGGFTEAFF.

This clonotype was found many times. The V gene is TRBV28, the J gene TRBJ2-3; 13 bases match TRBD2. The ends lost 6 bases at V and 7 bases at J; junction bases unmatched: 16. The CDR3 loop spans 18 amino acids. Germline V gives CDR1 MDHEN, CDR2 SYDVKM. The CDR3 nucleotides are TGTGCCAGCAGCTTACAATTACCCACTAGCGGGAGGGCAAATACGCAGTATTTT. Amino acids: CASSLQLPTSGRANTQYF.

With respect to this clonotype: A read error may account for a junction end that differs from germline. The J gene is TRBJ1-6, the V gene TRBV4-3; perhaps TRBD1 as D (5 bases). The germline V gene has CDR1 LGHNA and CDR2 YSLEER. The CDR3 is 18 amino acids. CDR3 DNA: TGCGCCAGCAGCCAAGATTCGAGCCTCTTTGGGACCAATTCACCCCTCCGCTTT. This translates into CASSQDSSLFGTNSPLRF.

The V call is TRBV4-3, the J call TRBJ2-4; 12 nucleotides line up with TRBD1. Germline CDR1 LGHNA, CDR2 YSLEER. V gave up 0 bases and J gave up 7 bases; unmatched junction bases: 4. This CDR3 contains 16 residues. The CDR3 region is CASSQDGTGGENIQYF. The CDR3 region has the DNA TGCGCCAGCAGCCAAGATGGGACAGGGGGCGAGAACATTCAGTACTTC.

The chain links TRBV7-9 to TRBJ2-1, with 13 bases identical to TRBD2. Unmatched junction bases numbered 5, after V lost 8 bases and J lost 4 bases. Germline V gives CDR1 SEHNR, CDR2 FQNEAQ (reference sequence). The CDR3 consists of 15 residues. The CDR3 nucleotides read TGTGCCAGCGGCTGGGGACTAGCGGGGTACAATGAGCAGTTCTTC. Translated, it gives CASGWGLAGYNEQFF. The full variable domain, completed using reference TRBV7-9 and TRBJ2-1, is DTGVSQNPRHKITKRGQNVTFRCDPISEHNRLYWYRQTLGQGPEFLTYFQNEAQLEKSRLLSDRFSAERPKGSFSTLEIQRTEQGDSAMYLCASGWGLAGYNEQFFGPGTRLTVL.

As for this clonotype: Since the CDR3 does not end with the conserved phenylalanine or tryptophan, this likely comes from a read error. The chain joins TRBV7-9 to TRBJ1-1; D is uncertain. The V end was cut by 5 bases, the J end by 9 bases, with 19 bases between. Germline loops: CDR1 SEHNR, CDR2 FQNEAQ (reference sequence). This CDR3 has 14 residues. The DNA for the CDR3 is TGTGCCAGCAGCAAGGAATCTATCGGGATGCAAGCTTTCCTT. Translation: CASSKESIGMQAFL.

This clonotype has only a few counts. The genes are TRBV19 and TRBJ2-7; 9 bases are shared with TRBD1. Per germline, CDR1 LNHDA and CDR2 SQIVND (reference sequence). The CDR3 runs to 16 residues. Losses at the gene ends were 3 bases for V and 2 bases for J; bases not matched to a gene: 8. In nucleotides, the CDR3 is TGTGCCAGTAGTATCTGGAGACAGGGGGGAACCTACGAGCAGTACTTC. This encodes CASSIWRQGGTYEQYF.

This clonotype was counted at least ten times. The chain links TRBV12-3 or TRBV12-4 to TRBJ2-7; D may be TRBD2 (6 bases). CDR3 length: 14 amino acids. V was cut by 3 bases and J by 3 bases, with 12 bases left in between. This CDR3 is CASSLVPGGYEQYF. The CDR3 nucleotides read TGTGCCAGCAGTTTGGTGCCCGGGGGCTACGAGCAGTACTTC.

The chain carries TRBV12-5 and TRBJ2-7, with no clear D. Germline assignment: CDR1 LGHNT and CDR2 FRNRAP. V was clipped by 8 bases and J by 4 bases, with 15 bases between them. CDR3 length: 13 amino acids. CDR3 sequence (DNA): TGTGCTAGTCGCCGGTTACAGCTGTACGAGCAGTACTTC. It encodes CASRRLQLYEQYF.

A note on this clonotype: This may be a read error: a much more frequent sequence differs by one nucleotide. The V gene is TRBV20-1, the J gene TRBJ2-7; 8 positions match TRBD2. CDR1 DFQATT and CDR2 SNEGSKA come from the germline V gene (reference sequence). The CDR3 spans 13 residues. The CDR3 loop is CSARSGSVYERYF. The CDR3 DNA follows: TGCAGTGCTAGAAGCGGGAGTGTCTACGAGCGGTACTTC.

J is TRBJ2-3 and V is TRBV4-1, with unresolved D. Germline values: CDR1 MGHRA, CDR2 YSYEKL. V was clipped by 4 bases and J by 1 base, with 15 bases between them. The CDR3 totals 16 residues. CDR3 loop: CASSPGRRSGTDTQYF. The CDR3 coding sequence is TGCGCCAGCAGCCCCGGGCGGCGGAGCGGCACAGATACGCAGTATTTT.

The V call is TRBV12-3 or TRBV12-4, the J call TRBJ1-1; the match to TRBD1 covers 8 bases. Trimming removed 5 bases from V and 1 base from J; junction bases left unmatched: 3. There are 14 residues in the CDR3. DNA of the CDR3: TGTGCCAGCAGTACCGGGACAGGGAACACTGAAGCTTTCTTT. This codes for CASSTGTGNTEAFF.

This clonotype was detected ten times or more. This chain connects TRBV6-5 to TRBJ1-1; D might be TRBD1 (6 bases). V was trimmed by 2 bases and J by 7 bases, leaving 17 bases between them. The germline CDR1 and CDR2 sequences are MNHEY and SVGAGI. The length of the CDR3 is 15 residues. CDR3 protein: CASSYDGDTRLEAFF. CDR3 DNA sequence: TGTGCCAGCAGTTACGATGGGGACACTAGACTTGAAGCTTTCTTT.